The 6 T cell receptor beta chains in this list originate from one sample, sequenced in a study of T cell repertoires in cytomegalovirus infection. TCRdb passed the reads through MiXCR, listing each CDR3 protein once. Of roughly 700,000 distinct CDR3 sequences listed, roughly 30% are singletons. These receptors' antigens are unknown. The sequenced sample was cultured PBMCs, obtained from culture after CMV antigen stimulation. The receptors were gathered from a human donor in good health (CMV status not recorded). Some clones in this sample may be carry-over from other donors' samples.

The chain combines TRBV6-1 with TRBJ1-6, with D tentatively TRBD1 (6 bases). CDR3 length: 14 amino acids. Germline V gives CDR1 MNHNS, CDR2 SASEGT. Trimming removed 6 bases at V and 7 bases at J, with 13 bases between. The CDR3 spells CASRLGRGNSPLHF. CDR3 coding DNA: TGTGCCAGCAGACTCGGCAGGGGCAATTCACCCCTCCACTTT.

This chain's CDR3 is CASRGERAATETSTDTQYF. CDR3 coding DNA: TGTGCCAGCAGGGGGGAGCGGGCTGCAACGGAGACTAGCACAGATACGCAGTATTTT. The rearrangement uses TRBV7-9 and TRBJ2-3; TRBD2 might be the D (6 bases). CDR1 and CDR2 (germline): SEHNR, FQNEAQ (reference sequence). This CDR3 spans 19 amino acids. V was cut by 6 bases and J by 0 bases, with 25 bases left in between.

This clonotype showed up just a few times. This chain joins TRBV12-3 or TRBV12-4 and TRBJ2-1, with 15 bases aligning to TRBD2. CDR3 length equals 16 residues. The V gene end was trimmed by 6 bases and the J gene end by 7 bases; junction bases not matched to a gene: 7. The CDR3 region is CASSPPGTSGRNEQFF. The CDR3 DNA sequence: TGTGCCAGCAGCCCTCCCGGGACTAGCGGGAGGAATGAGCAGTTCTTC.

V and J are TRBV7-9 and TRBJ2-7; 7 bases map to TRBD1. Germline V gives CDR1 SEHNR, CDR2 FQNEAQ (reference sequence). J lost 0 bases, V lost 4 bases, and 9 bases had no gene match. The CDR3 consists of 16 residues. In DNA form, the CDR3 reads TGTGCCAGCAGCTCAAACCGGGACAGTAGCTCCTACGAGCAGTACTTC. Translated: CASSSNRDSSSYEQYF.

The chain recombines TRBV10-3 with TRBJ1-2; D ambiguous. The germline gives CDR1 ENHRY, CDR2 SYGVKD. The ends were cut back, 3 bases at V and 5 bases at J, with 7 bases in the middle. CDR3 length: 12 amino acids. As DNA, the CDR3 is TGTGCCATCAGTGACCCCCGATATGGCTACACCTTC. It is translated as CAISDPRYGYTF.

The rearrangement uses TRBV7-2 and TRBJ2-4; tentative D call: TRBD2 (5 bases). The CDR3 loop spans 15 amino acids. CDR1 is SGHTA and CDR2 is FQGNSA in the germline V gene. The V end lost 5 bases, the J end lost 0 bases, and 11 bases lay between the germline ends. In DNA, the CDR3 is TGTGCCAGCAGCCCTTCCGGACTAGCCAAAAACATTCAGTACTTC. Its translation: CASSPSGLAKNIQYF.